This entry concerns a single TCR beta chain. The assay was immunoSEQ multiplex PCR, and TCRdb's table has in-frame clones only and misses some. The sample gives some 78,000 clones, roughly nine tenths of which show up once; 6% to 9.5% is in the top ten. The data derive from a study of control samples from healthy donors and cancer patients. V shed 4 bases, J shed 4 bases, and the junction held 8 bases outside the gene matches. The CDR3 is 15 residues long. CDR1 and CDR2 (germline): SQVTM, ANQGSEA. Material: blood. The source is a woman in her fifties or sixties in good health. V is TRBV29-1 and J is TRBJ2-1; 9 bases align to TRBD2. This chain's CDR3 is CSVGLADNFYNEQFF. In DNA, the CDR3 is TGCAGCGTTGGACTAGCGGATAACTTTTACAATGAGCAGTTCTTC.